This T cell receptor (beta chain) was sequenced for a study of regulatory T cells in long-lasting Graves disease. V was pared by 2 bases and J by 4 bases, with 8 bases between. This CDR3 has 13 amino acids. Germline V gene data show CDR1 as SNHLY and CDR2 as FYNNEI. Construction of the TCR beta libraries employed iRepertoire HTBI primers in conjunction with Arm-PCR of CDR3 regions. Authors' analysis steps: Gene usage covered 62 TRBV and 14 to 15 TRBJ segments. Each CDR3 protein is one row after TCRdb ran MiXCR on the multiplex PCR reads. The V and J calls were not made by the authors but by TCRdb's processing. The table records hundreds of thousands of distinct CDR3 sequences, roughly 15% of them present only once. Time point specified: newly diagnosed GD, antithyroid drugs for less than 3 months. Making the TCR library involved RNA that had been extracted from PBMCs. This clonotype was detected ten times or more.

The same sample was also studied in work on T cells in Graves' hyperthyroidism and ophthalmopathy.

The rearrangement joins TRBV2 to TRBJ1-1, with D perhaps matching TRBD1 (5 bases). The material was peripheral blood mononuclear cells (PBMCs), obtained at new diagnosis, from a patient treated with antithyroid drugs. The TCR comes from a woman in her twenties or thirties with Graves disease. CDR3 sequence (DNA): TGTGCCAGCAGTGAAAGGGGAGGCACTGAAGCTTTCTTT. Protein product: CASSERGGTEAFF.